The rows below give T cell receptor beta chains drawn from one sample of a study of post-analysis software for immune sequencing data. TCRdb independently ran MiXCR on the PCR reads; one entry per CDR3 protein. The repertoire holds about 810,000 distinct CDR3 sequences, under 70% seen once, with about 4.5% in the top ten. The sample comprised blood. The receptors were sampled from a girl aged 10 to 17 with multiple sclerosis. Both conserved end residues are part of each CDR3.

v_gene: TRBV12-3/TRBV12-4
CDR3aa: CASSFPPGETQYF

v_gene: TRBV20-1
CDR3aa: CSARGLAGGQETQYF

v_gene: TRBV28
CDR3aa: CASSLGGTGDYTEAFF

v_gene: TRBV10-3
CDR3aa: CAINSGSVGEQFF

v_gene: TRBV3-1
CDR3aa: CASSAIGYEQYF

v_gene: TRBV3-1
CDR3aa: CASSETVGYGYTF

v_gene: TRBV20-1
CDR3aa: CSASSTGSTDTQYF

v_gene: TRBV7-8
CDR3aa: CASSLGLGTMQFF

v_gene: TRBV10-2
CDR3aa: CASSTGQNSYEQYF

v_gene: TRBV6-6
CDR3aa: CASSYPRNRAKGEQFF

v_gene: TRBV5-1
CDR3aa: CASSRDRGGEQFF

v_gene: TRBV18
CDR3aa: CASSPAASQETQYF

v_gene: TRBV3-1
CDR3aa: CASSQGGTSGKETQYF

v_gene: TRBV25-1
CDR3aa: CASSDPDISEQYF

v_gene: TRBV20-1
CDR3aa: CSARGAGPELGQYF

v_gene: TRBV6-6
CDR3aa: CASKEAFGGYTF

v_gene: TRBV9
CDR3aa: CASSARDTRGSEQFF

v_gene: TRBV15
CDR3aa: CATSRDGVVGHLNTEAFF

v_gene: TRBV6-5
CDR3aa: CASSYSAGQDYGYTF

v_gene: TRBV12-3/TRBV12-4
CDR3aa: CASRSGTADTQYF

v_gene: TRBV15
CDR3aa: CATSRGQREYNEQFF

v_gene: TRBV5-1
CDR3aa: CASRGDSTDTQYF

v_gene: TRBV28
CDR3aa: CASSLKSPRGYGYTF

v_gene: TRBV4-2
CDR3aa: CASSQGQGTYEQYF

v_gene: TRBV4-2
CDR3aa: CASSQDPSPYEQYF

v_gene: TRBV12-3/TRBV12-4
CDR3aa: CASSPAGYNEQFF

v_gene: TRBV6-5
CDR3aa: CASSPLGREYEQYF

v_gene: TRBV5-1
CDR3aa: CASSYQLAGGYNEQFF

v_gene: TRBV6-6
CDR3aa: CASSSIRDRRYNEQFF

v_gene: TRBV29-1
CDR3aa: CSVGTGGRWGYGYTF

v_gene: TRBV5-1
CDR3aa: CASSPSTSGSSYNEQFF

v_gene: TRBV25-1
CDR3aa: CASTTGVYDHEQYF

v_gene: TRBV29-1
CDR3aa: CSVGRDTLGGELFF

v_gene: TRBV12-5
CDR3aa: CASGLVTGTGSYEQYF

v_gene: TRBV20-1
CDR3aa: CSARDFAGGETQYF

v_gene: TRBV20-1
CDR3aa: CSGASGSSYEQYF

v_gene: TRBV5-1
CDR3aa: CASGWTSGSSYNEQFF

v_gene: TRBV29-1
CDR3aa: CSVDEVLNTEAFF

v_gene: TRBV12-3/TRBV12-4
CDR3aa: CASSLGWQGGYGYTF